Presented here are 13 T cell receptor beta chains from one specimen sequenced in a study of chemoradiotherapy in HPV16-positive cancers. The table came from immunoSEQ multiplex PCR; TCRdb's copy has only in-frame clones and leaves some out. The sample lists about 1,300 clones, roughly 79% occurring once. The material was tumor tissue, obtained from a patient who underwent chemoradiotherapy. The receptors here all came from a human donor with HPV-associated anogenital cancer.

The rearrangement uses TRBV7-8 and TRBJ1-4, with D possibly being TRBD1 (5 bases). The ends were cut back, 5 bases at V and 5 bases at J, with 15 bases in the middle. This CDR3 is 15 amino acids long. The germline CDR1 and CDR2 sequences are SGHVS and FQNEAQ. The CDR3, as DNA: TGTGCCAGCAGCCCAGGGTTCGGTCTGAATGAAAAACTGTTTTTT. Translation gives CASSPGFGLNEKLFF.

This sequence joins TRBV4-1 and TRBJ1-3; 10 bases match TRBD1. The CDR3 is 19 residues long. In germline, CDR1 is MGHRA, CDR2 YSYEKL. V lost 4 bases, J lost 0 bases, and 12 bases stayed unmatched. The CDR3 DNA is TGCGCCAGCAGCCGAACCGGGACAGGGGCCGACCGCTCTGGAAACACCATATATTTT. This codes for CASSRTGTGADRSGNTIYF.

This clone was seen just once. The V gene is TRBV7-2, the J gene TRBJ1-3; a possible D gene is TRBD1 (5 bases). This CDR3 spans 16 amino acids. Germline CDR1 SGHTA, CDR2 FQGNSA. Trimming stripped 1 base from V and 4 bases from J, with 14 bases between. The CDR3 here is CASSLGIGASGNTIYF. The CDR3 DNA sequence: TGTGCCAGCAGCTTAGGAATTGGGGCTTCGGGAAACACCATATATTTT.

This sequence joins TRBV5-1 and TRBJ1-2; TRBD1 matches at 11 bases. This CDR3 contains 18 residues. With V trimmed by 2 bases and J by 3 bases, 12 bases remained unmatched. Germline V gene data show CDR1 as SGHRS and CDR2 as YFSETQ. CDR3 sequence: CASSFGIGTGGQDYGYTF. CDR3 nucleotide sequence: TGCGCCAGCAGCTTTGGAATCGGGACAGGGGGTCAGGACTATGGCTACACCTTC.

This chain connects TRBV10-3 to TRBJ1-5; 9 nucleotides line up with TRBD1. Germline V CDR1 and CDR2: ENHRY, SYGVKD. J lost 2 bases, V lost 6 bases, and 2 bases had no gene match. The length of the CDR3 is 14 residues. The CDR3 region is CAIRDRGGNQPQHF. The CDR3 nucleotides are TGTGCCATCAGGGACAGGGGTGGCAATCAGCCCCAGCATTTT.

V is TRBV6-5 and J is TRBJ1-2; D remains ambiguous. CDR1 and CDR2 from the germline V gene are MNHEY and SVGAGI. V was clipped by 6 bases and J by 2 bases, with 10 bases between them. The CDR3 covers 13 residues. In nucleotides, the CDR3 is TGTGCCAGCAGCATCCAGGAAAACTATGGCTACACCTTC. Protein product: CASSIQENYGYTF.

The DNA for the CDR3 is TGTGCCAGCGGGAGGCGGATTAACTATGGCTACACCTTC. The encoded protein is CASGRRINYGYTF. The chain uses TRBV5-5 and TRBJ1-2, with D unclear. V lost 7 bases and J lost 1, with 11 bases in between. CDR1 is SGHKS, CDR2 YYEKEE, per germline (reference sequence). This CDR3 spans 13 amino acids.

The gene calls are TRBV29-1 and TRBJ1-1; 7 bases are shared with TRBD1. The germline V gene has CDR1 SQVTM and CDR2 ANQGSEA. The V gene end was trimmed by 6 bases and the J gene end by 6 bases; junction bases not matched to a gene: 7. This CDR3 contains 12 residues. The CDR3 sequence: CSVRRGGAEAFF. The CDR3 DNA is TGCAGCGTGCGCAGGGGGGGGGCTGAAGCTTTCTTT.

This chain uses TRBV29-1 with TRBJ2-7; D is unclear. The CDR3 runs 14 residues. V shed 2 bases and J shed 0 bases, with 11 bases lying between them. CDR1 and CDR2 (germline): SQVTM, ANQGSEA. The CDR3 bases are TGCAGCGTTGAAACGTCTGCTCACTCCTACGAGCAGTACTTC. Encoded protein: CSVETSAHSYEQYF.

This chain links TRBV10-2 with TRBJ2-7, with D uncertain. The CDR3 is made up of 14 amino acids. Looked up from germline, CDR1 is WSHSY and CDR2 is SAAADI. V was pared by 3 bases and J by 2 bases, with 11 bases between. CDR3 nucleotide sequence: TGCGCCAGCAGTGAAAAGCTCGATGCCTACGAGCAGTACTTC. The encoded protein is CASSEKLDAYEQYF.

The chain carries TRBV7-2 and TRBJ1-3, with no clear D. The germline gives CDR1 SGHTA, CDR2 FQGNSA. This CDR3 spans 12 amino acids. V dropped 6 bases and J dropped 2 bases, with 5 bases sitting between them. The CDR3 DNA is TGTGCCAGCAGGCCGACTGGAAACACCATATATTTT. It encodes CASRPTGNTIYF.

The rearrangement joins TRBV27 to TRBJ1-2; 8 bases match TRBD1. CDR3 length equals 15 residues. Germline-derived CDR1 and CDR2 are MNHEY and SMNVEV (reference sequence). V was pared by 6 bases and J by 4 bases, with 10 bases of the junction left unmatched. CDR3 protein: CASRHGQGKLYGYTF. The CDR3 nucleotides are TGTGCCAGCAGACATGGACAGGGCAAACTCTATGGCTACACCTTC.

This clone was counted a few times. V usage is TRBV10-3 and J usage is TRBJ2-7, with 8 bases identical to TRBD1. V lost 4 bases to trimming and J lost 4 bases; unmatched junction nucleotides: 6. The germline CDR1 and CDR2 sequences are ENHRY and SYGVKD. The CDR3 contains 14 residues. CDR3: CAISADRAVYEQYF. CDR3 DNA: TGTGCCATCAGTGCGGACAGGGCTGTTTACGAGCAGTACTTC.